In its sample, the clone carrying this TCR beta chain was seen many times. The read gets to within 3 residues of the CDR3 end, and the germline J gene fills in the rest. CDR1 is MGHRA, CDR2 YSYEKL, per germline. The CDR3 has 17 amino acids. The V gene end was trimmed by 4 bases and the J gene end by 4 bases; junction bases not matched to a gene: 12. This sample was taken from a study of T cell clonality in common variable immunodeficiency. Profiling relied on immunoSEQ multiplex PCR, and the TCRdb table lists in-frame clones only, not all of them. In total the sample includes roughly 70,000 clones, none of them seen once.

The chain carries TRBV4-1 and TRBJ2-2; TRBD1 matches 7 bases. This TCR derives from a person aged 18 to 75 in good health. The sample consisted of peripheral blood mononuclear cells. Incomplete CDR3 DNA: TGCGCCAGCAGCCGACGACAGGGCGCCGATATCACCGGGGAG. Protein sequence: CASSRRQGADITGE. The whole CDR3 is CASSRRQGADITGELFF.